One sample yielded the 9 T cell receptor beta chains listed below, sequenced in a study of shared clonotypes between healthy human individuals. Sequencing was performed with immunoSEQ multiplex PCR; in TCRdb, only in-frame clones are kept and a portion is missing. The sample holds 600,000 to 750,000 clones, roughly 70% seen once. The sequenced sample was memory CD4+ T cells sorted from blood. Documented subset: CD45RA-negative fraction. The source of these receptors is a woman younger than 45 in good health.

The chain carries TRBV4-2 and TRBJ2-5; D is uncertain. The CDR3 has 14 amino acids. Germline V gives CDR1 LGHNA, CDR2 YNFKEQ. Deletions cut 4 bases from V and 5 bases from J, with 14 bases between. DNA for the CDR3: TGTGCCAGCAGCCCGAGGCGATGGGGTGAGACCCAGTACTTC. Its protein product is CASSPRRWGETQYF.

This clone was counted once. In nucleotides, the CDR3 is TGTGCCAGCAGACTGACAGGATTTAATCAGCCCCAGCATTTT. This encodes CASRLTGFNQPQHF. The rearrangement uses TRBV7-8 and TRBJ1-5; maybe TRBD1 (6 bases). Trimming cost V 6 bases and J 4 bases, with 13 bases left between them. The germline V gene has CDR1 SGHVS and CDR2 FQNEAQ. CDR3 length: 14 amino acids.

The chain links TRBV10-3 to TRBJ2-1, with a weak D call TRBD2 (6 bases). Germline loops: CDR1 ENHRY, CDR2 SYGVKD. The V gene lost 0 bases and the J gene lost 1 base, with 7 bases spanning the gap. The CDR3 sequence is 15 residues long. The CDR3 DNA follows: TGTGCCATCAGTGAGTCCGGGACTTCCTACAATGAGCAGTTCTTC. Translation: CAISESGTSYNEQFF.

The V and J genes are TRBV5-6 and TRBJ2-7; D gene uncertain. V was cut by 4 bases and J by 2 bases, with 10 bases left in between. Per germline, CDR1 SGHDT and CDR2 YYEEEE. CDR3 size: 13 residues. The CDR3 region is CASSRPFAYEQYF. CDR3 in DNA: TGTGCCAGCAGCCGCCCCTTCGCCTACGAGCAGTACTTC.

A note on this clone: This clone may be a read error of a much larger clone one base away. This sample includes further DNA sequences coding for the same CDR3. The chain is built from TRBV5-1 and TRBJ1-1; 7 nucleotides line up with TRBD1. With 0 bases clipped from V and 2 bases from J, the junction kept 4 bases outside the gene matches. Germline V gene lookup returns CDR1 SGHRS and CDR2 YFSETQ. This CDR3 comprises 15 residues. Written as DNA, the CDR3 is TGCGCCAGCAGCTTGGGCGACAGGGATAACACTGAAGCTTTCTTT. Translation gives CASSLGDRDNTEAFF.

The rearrangement uses TRBV19 and TRBJ1-2, with TRBD1 as a possible D gene (6 bases). The CDR3 sequence is 18 residues long. Germline CDR1 is LNHDA and CDR2 is SQIVND (reference sequence). With 2 bases removed from V and 0 bases from J, the gap between germline ends came to 19 bases. This CDR3 reads CASSIYPGAPLTNYGYTF. In DNA, the CDR3 is TGTGCCAGTAGTATATATCCAGGGGCTCCCTTAACTAACTATGGCTACACCTTC.

V gene TRBV18 combines with J gene TRBJ1-3; a weak D match, TRBD1 (5 bases). The CDR3 has 17 amino acids. CDR1 and CDR2 (germline): KGHSH, LQKENI. Trimming shortened V by 3 bases and J by 0 bases, and 15 bases separated the two germline ends. In DNA form, the CDR3 reads TGTGCCAGCTCACCGCTTAGCCTCACAGGCTCTGGAAACACCATATATTTT. This encodes CASSPLSLTGSGNTIYF.

The chain uses TRBV7-2 and TRBJ2-7; 9 positions agree with TRBD2. This CDR3 is built from 18 residues. With 0 bases clipped from V and 0 bases from J, the junction kept 9 bases outside the gene matches. From germline, CDR1 is SGHTA and CDR2 FQGNSA. The CDR3 loop reads CASSLAAGGPLSSYEQYF. DNA of the CDR3: TGTGCCAGCAGCTTAGCGGCGGGAGGGCCCCTAAGCTCCTACGAGCAGTACTTC.

The chain has TRBV27 and TRBJ2-7; D possibly matches TRBD1 or TRBD2 (5 bases each). This CDR3 has 13 amino acids. From germline, CDR1 is MNHEY and CDR2 SMNVEV (reference sequence). V was shortened by 6 bases and J by 7 bases, with 16 bases between the two germline ends. The CDR3 protein is CASRLGRWGEQYF. CDR3 coding DNA: TGTGCCAGCAGACTTGGAAGGTGGGGGGAGCAGTACTTC.